The clone carrying this TCR beta chain was found many times. These data come from a study of T-cell reconstitution after alpha-beta-depleted transplantation in children. Germline V gene lookup returns CDR1 LNHNV and CDR2 YYDKDF (reference sequence). V lost 5 bases and J lost 7, with 11 bases in between. CDR3 size: 12 residues. Molecular barcoding with unique molecular identifiers was used for the TCRbeta library. In TCRdb, the PCR reads were re-called with MiXCR into one record per CDR3 protein. Of hundreds of thousands of distinct CDR3 sequences in the sample, around 17% were seen once. V gene TRBV15 combines with J gene TRBJ1-2; perhaps TRBD1 as D (5 bases). This TCR was sampled from a human donor who donated a stem cell graft to a child with acute myeloid leukemia. The sample consisted of PBMCs from the stem cell graft donor, taken from the stem cell graft. The CDR3 coding sequence is TGTGCCACCAGCGTAAGGGGACGTGGCTACACCTTC. It yields the protein CATSVRGRGYTF.